These 18 T cell receptor beta chains were sequenced from one sample in a study of CD8+ T cells in alopecia areata. Described treatment: oral pan-JAK inhibitor, 5-10 mg twice daily. RNA, once extracted, was reverse transcribed into cDNA for use as the sequencing template. Some clones are missing from TCRdb's copy, which holds only in-frame ones; the method was immunoSEQ multiplex PCR. The sample lists 200,000 or so clones; 58% were seen once. Material: CD4+ T cells sorted from blood, obtained at week 24, from a patient treated with tofacitinib. All receptors come from a human donor with alopecia areata.

In this sample, this clone turned up a few times. The chain combines TRBV6-5 with TRBJ1-1; TRBD1 might be the D (6 bases). Germline-derived CDR1 and CDR2 are MNHEY and SVGAGI. V was trimmed by 2 bases and J by 5 bases, leaving 18 bases between them. The length of the CDR3 is 16 residues. CDR3 loop: CASSYAGAVSRTEAFF. The CDR3 DNA is TGTGCCAGCAGTTACGCAGGGGCGGTCTCCAGGACTGAAGCTTTCTTT.

This clone was seen a handful of times. The genes are TRBV5-1 and TRBJ1-1; D might be TRBD1 (5 bases). Trimming cost V 0 bases and J 0 bases, with 12 bases left between them. Germline lookup yields CDR1 SGHRS and CDR2 YFSETQ. The CDR3 has 16 amino acids. Written as DNA, the CDR3 is TGCGCCAGCAGCTTGGTGAACGGGGGAATGAACACTGAAGCTTTCTTT. Protein product: CASSLVNGGMNTEAFF.

The chain employs TRBV4-2 and TRBJ1-3; TRBD1 might be the D (5 bases). V gave up 2 bases and J gave up 1 base, with 15 bases separating them. Germline CDR1 LGHNA, CDR2 YNFKEQ. The CDR3 has 17 residues. In nucleotides, the CDR3 is TGTGCCAGCAGCCAATCCGGGGACGCTTCTTCTGGAAACACCATATATTTT. It codes for CASSQSGDASSGNTIYF.

The chain couples TRBV18 to TRBJ2-5; 7 nucleotides line up with TRBD1. The CDR3 spans 14 residues. Germline CDR1 reads KGHSH; CDR2 reads LQKENI. The V and J ends lost 3 bases and 5 bases, in that order; junction bases with no gene match: 6. The CDR3 nucleotides read TGTGCCAGCTCACCCGACAGGGTGTCGGAGACCCAGTACTTC. Translated: CASSPDRVSETQYF.

The CDR3 sequence: CSVDRAAGYGYTF. CDR3 bases: TGCAGCGTTGATAGGGCGGCAGGCTATGGCTACACCTTC. The V and J genes are TRBV29-1 and TRBJ1-2; D not resolved. V shed 3 bases and J shed 4 bases, with 12 bases lying between them. CDR3 size: 13 residues. Germline V gives CDR1 SQVTM, CDR2 ANQGSEA.

The chain recombines TRBV5-6 with TRBJ2-5; 10 bases are a match to TRBD2. This CDR3 is built from 17 residues. Germline CDR1 and CDR2: SGHDT and YYEEEE. The J segment lost 4 bases and the V segment lost 4 bases, leaving 13 bases of the junction unmatched. CDR3 in DNA: TGTGCCAGCAGCAAACTCAGGCTAGCGGGAGCACGAGAGACCCAGTACTTC. Translating it yields CASSKLRLAGARETQYF.

The chain uses TRBV11-2 and TRBJ1-1; the match to TRBD1 covers 7 bases. The trim removed 5 bases at V and 4 bases at J, leaving 7 bases unmatched. This CDR3 is 14 amino acids long. Germline V gene data show CDR1 as SGHAT and CDR2 as FQNNGV. The CDR3 sequence is CASSRTGAATEAFF. Written as DNA, the CDR3 is TGTGCCAGCAGCCGAACAGGGGCGGCCACTGAAGCTTTCTTT.

The V gene is TRBV4-1, the J gene TRBJ1-6; the D is unclear. This CDR3 comprises 15 residues. CDR1 and CDR2 from the germline V gene are MGHRA and YSYEKL. Trimming took 0 bases from V and 7 from J, leaving 10 bases between them. DNA of the CDR3: TGCGCCAGCAGCCAAGAGGTGGGGTTAAATTCACCCCTCCACTTT. Encoded protein: CASSQEVGLNSPLHF.

This clone has a handful of counts. CDR3 sequence reads: CAWAGQPGLGAQYF. CDR3 bases: TGTGCCTGGGCGGGACAGCCGGGCTTAGGGGCCCAGTACTTC. The chain joins TRBV30 to TRBJ2-5; a possible D gene is TRBD1 (7 bases). Trimming removed 5 bases from V and 9 bases from J, with 22 bases in between. The germline V gene has CDR1 GTSNPN and CDR2 SVGIG (reference sequence). There are 14 residues in the CDR3.

CDR3 residues: CSVEVGAQFTDTQYF. CDR3 coding DNA: TGCAGCGTTGAAGTCGGTGCACAGTTCACAGATACGCAGTATTTT. This sequence joins TRBV29-1 and TRBJ2-3; D gene unclear. The CDR3 sequence is 15 residues long. Germline values: CDR1 SQVTM, CDR2 ANQGSEA. Trimming pared 1 base from V and 2 bases from J, leaving 13 bases between.

This chain links TRBV18 with TRBJ2-6, with D unresolved. CDR3 length: 15 amino acids. Germline loops: CDR1 KGHSH, CDR2 LQKENI. V shed 3 bases and J shed 0 bases, with 6 bases lying between them. CDR3 region: CASSPLSSGANVLTF. The CDR3 bases are TGTGCCAGCTCACCCCTGAGCTCTGGGGCCAACGTCCTGACTTTC.

This chain connects TRBV30 to TRBJ2-4, with D perhaps TRBD2 (6 bases). Germline V gene sequence: CDR1 GTSNPN, CDR2 SVGIG (reference sequence). The CDR3 runs 12 residues. V dropped 0 bases and J dropped 8 bases, with 8 bases sitting between them. In DNA, the CDR3 is TGTGCCTGGAGTGTTTGGGGGGACATTCAGTACTTC. Translated, it gives CAWSVWGDIQYF.

This chain joins TRBV4-2 and TRBJ1-4; the D gene is possibly TRBD1 (6 bases). V lost 8 bases and J 8 bases, leaving 15 bases between the germline ends. The germline CDR1 and CDR2 sequences are LGHNA and YNFKEQ. CDR3 length: 13 amino acids. Here the CDR3 reads CASQGTGREKLFF. For the CDR3, the DNA is TGTGCCAGCCAGGGCACAGGGCGCGAAAAACTGTTTTTT.

V gene TRBV9 combines with J gene TRBJ1-6; D uncertain. Looked up from germline, CDR1 is SGDLS and CDR2 is YYNGEE. The CDR3 is 13 residues long. V lost 4 bases, J lost 6 bases, and 8 bases lay in between. Here the CDR3 DNA reads TGTGCCAGCAGCCCCCGCGTTAATTCACCCCTCCACTTT. This codes for CASSPRVNSPLHF.

This chain joins TRBV27 and TRBJ2-1; no clear D. Between the trimmed V and J ends, which lost 6 bases and 3 bases, there was a span of 9 bases. There are 13 residues in the CDR3. Germline CDR1 and CDR2: MNHEY and SMNVEV (reference sequence). CDR3: CASRAAGYNEQFF. The CDR3 DNA follows: TGTGCCAGCAGGGCGGCTGGCTACAATGAGCAGTTCTTC.

The rearrangement joins TRBV7-2 to TRBJ2-5; tentatively, D is TRBD2 (5 bases). The J call could be wrong; TRBJ2-7 is a better fit for the DNA end. The CDR3 length is 15 residues. Germline V gene lookup returns CDR1 SGHTA and CDR2 FQGNSA. The CDR3 reads CASSLQASWTYEQYF. The CDR3 DNA reads TGTGCCAGCAGCTTACAGGCTAGCTGGACCTACGAGCAGTACTTC.

The chain employs TRBV27 and TRBJ1-1, with D possibly being TRBD1 (6 bases). The CDR3 is 15 amino acids. Trimming pared 8 bases from V and 3 bases from J, leaving 19 bases between. Germline assignment: CDR1 MNHEY and CDR2 SMNVEV (reference sequence). The CDR3 loop is CASQDGGGRDTEAFF. DNA of the CDR3: TGTGCCAGCCAAGACGGGGGCGGACGGGACACTGAAGCTTTCTTT.

The V call is TRBV5-4, the J call TRBJ2-3, with 8 bases aligning to TRBD2. V was pared by 4 bases and J by 1 base, with 5 bases of the junction left unmatched. The CDR3 sequence is 15 residues long. Germline assignment: CDR1 SGHNT and CDR2 YYREEE (reference sequence). CDR3 protein: CASSAAGEGTDTQYF. CDR3 nucleotide sequence: TGTGCCAGCAGCGCAGCGGGGGAGGGCACAGATACGCAGTATTTT. The entire variable domain, with the rest obtained from reference TRBV5-4 and TRBJ2-3, is as follows: ETGVTQSPTHLIKTRGQQVTLRCSSQSGHNTVSWYQQALGQGPQFIFQYYREEENGRGNFPPRFSGLQFPNYSSELNVNALELDDSALYLCASSAAGEGTDTQYFGPGTRLTVL.